These 25 T cell receptor beta chains were sequenced from one sample in a study of shared clonotypes between healthy human individuals. The repertoire was sequenced with immunoSEQ multiplex PCR; TCRdb's copy has only in-frame clones and lacks some. The sample yields some 2.1 million clones, roughly 95% seen once. Sample: naive CD4+ T cells sorted from blood. The subset was: CD45RA+ positively selected. Every receptor here comes from a man between 18 and 35 years old in good health.

The rearrangement joins TRBV6-1 to TRBJ2-5; 12 positions agree with TRBD1. The V and J ends lost 7 bases and 4 bases, in that order; junction bases with no gene match: 7. Germline CDR1 is MNHNS and CDR2 is SASEGT. CDR3 length: 15 residues. CDR3 residues: CASTLGQGAGETQYF. DNA of the CDR3: TGTGCCAGCACCCTGGGACAGGGGGCAGGAGAGACCCAGTACTTC.

The chain is built from TRBV2 and TRBJ1-5; D is undetermined. Germline V gives CDR1 SNHLY, CDR2 FYNNEI. Trimming took off 0 bases at V and 6 bases at J, with 12 bases between the two ends. The CDR3 spans 15 residues. DNA of the CDR3: TGTGCCAGCAGTGAAGCGCTAGGTAGCGTTCAGCCCCAGCATTTT. It specifies CASSEALGSVQPQHF.

The DNA for the CDR3 is TGTGCCAGCAGCCCAGGACTCAAAGCAGGAGAGACCCAGTACTTC. Protein product: CASSPGLKAGETQYF. The genes are TRBV11-2 and TRBJ2-5, with D perhaps TRBD2 (5 bases). V was cut by 5 bases and J by 4 bases, with 17 bases left in between. The CDR3 totals 15 residues. CDR1 SGHAT and CDR2 FQNNGV come from the germline V gene.

V usage is TRBV11-1 and J usage is TRBJ2-7; 7 bases agree with TRBD1. The trim removed 1 base at V and 5 bases at J, leaving 2 bases unmatched. Germline V gives CDR1 SGHAT, CDR2 FQDESV (reference sequence). CDR3 length: 13 amino acids. CDR3: CASSLDRGHEQYF. The CDR3 DNA sequence: TGTGCCAGCAGCTTAGACAGGGGCCACGAGCAGTACTTC.

The chain joins TRBV5-3 to TRBJ2-7; no firm D call. TRBV5-3 is flagged as an ORF with uncertain function. The CDR3 length is 9 residues. With 4 bases removed from V and 10 bases from J, the gap between germline ends came to 6 bases. The CDR3 DNA is TGTGCCAGAAGCCCAAACCAGTACTTC. Its protein product is CARSPNQYF.

The CDR3 nucleotides are TGTGCCAGCAGTTACTCGATTGCGGGCCGGAGCTATGGCTACACCTTC. It codes for CASSYSIAGRSYGYTF. The chain joins TRBV6-5 to TRBJ1-2, with D hard to call. Germline V lookup: CDR1 MNHEY, CDR2 SVGAGI. There are 16 residues in the CDR3. V lost 0 bases and J lost 4, with 15 bases in between.

This clone was seen once. The J gene is TRBJ2-6, the V gene TRBV5-1, with D unclear. V was trimmed by 0 bases and J by 2 bases, leaving 9 bases between them. This CDR3 contains 16 residues. Germline CDR1 and CDR2: SGHRS and YFSETQ. CDR3 nucleotide sequence: TGCGCCAGCAGCTTGGCCAGGCAGCCTGGGGCCAACGTCCTGACTTTC. Amino acids: CASSLARQPGANVLTF. Variable domain in full (rest from reference TRBV5-1 and TRBJ2-6): KAGVTQTPRYLIKTRGQQVTLSCSPISGHRSVSWYQQTPGQGLQFLFEYFSETQRNKGNFPGRFSGRQFSNSRSEMNVSTLELGDSALYLCASSLARQPGANVLTFGAGSRLTVL.

The chain joins TRBV29-1 to TRBJ2-4; possible D gene TRBD1, 6 bases. V lost 6 bases to trimming and J lost 8 bases, with 23 bases between them. The CDR3 runs 15 residues. In germline, CDR1 is SQVTM, CDR2 ANQGSEA. CDR3 loop: CSVAQGTLGEDIQYF. In nucleotides, the CDR3 is TGCAGCGTCGCACAGGGAACCCTCGGTGAGGACATTCAGTACTTC.

The CDR3 DNA follows: TGTGCCTGGAACGTAGGGGGGGACTCCTACGAGCAGTACTTC. It yields the protein CAWNVGGDSYEQYF. V usage is TRBV30 and J usage is TRBJ2-7; tentatively, D is TRBD2 (7 bases). The CDR3 covers 14 residues. CDR1 GTSNPN and CDR2 SVGIG come from the germline V gene (reference sequence). V lost 4 bases and J lost 0, with 13 bases in between.

This clone was detected only once. J is TRBJ2-1 and V is TRBV9, with D perhaps TRBD1 or TRBD2 (6 bases each). Germline V gene lookup returns CDR1 SGDLS and CDR2 YYNGEE. The CDR3 has 15 amino acids. Trimming took 0 bases from V and 8 from J, leaving 15 bases between them. Here the CDR3 reads CASSVEVGGGDEQFF. As DNA, the CDR3 is TGTGCCAGCAGCGTAGAAGTAGGAGGGGGAGATGAGCAGTTCTTC.

This clone showed up just a few times. The J gene is TRBJ1-6, the V gene TRBV9; TRBD1 matches at 7 bases. The germline CDR1 and CDR2 sequences are SGDLS and YYNGEE. Trimming removed 3 bases from V and 7 bases from J; junction bases left unmatched: 7. The CDR3 is 15 amino acids. CDR3 sequence (DNA): TGTGCCAGCAGCGCCGGGGACAGAGAAAATTCACCCCTCCACTTT. Amino acid sequence: CASSAGDRENSPLHF. The whole variable domain, remainder taken from reference TRBV9 and TRBJ1-6, is DSGVTQTPKHLITATGQRVTLRCSPRSGDLSVYWYQQSLDQGLQFLIQYYNGEERAKGNILERFSAQQFPDLHSELNLSSLELGDSALYFCASSAGDRENSPLHFGNGTRLTVT.

The chain couples TRBV6-5 to TRBJ2-7, with 12 bases that match TRBD2. The trim removed 6 bases at V and 3 bases at J, leaving 6 bases unmatched. Per the germline V gene, CDR1 is MNHEY and CDR2 is SVGAGI. This CDR3 comprises 15 residues. The CDR3 protein is CASRPGTSGLYEQYF. The CDR3 DNA follows: TGTGCCAGCAGACCCGGGACTAGCGGGCTCTACGAGCAGTACTTC.

The chain uses TRBV6-5 and TRBJ2-3; 13 bases are a match to TRBD2. V dropped 4 bases and J dropped 4; count of bases not matched to a gene: 5. This CDR3 is 16 amino acids long. Germline CDR1 MNHEY, CDR2 SVGAGI. The CDR3: CASSSWTSGSPDTQYF. The DNA for the CDR3 is TGTGCCAGCAGTTCCTGGACTAGCGGGAGTCCAGATACGCAGTATTTT.

The genes are TRBV7-2 and TRBJ1-3; a weak D match, TRBD1 (6 bases). V lost 5 bases and J 0 bases, leaving 14 bases between the germline ends. Per the germline V gene, CDR1 is SGHTA and CDR2 is FQGNSA. The CDR3 sequence is 16 residues long. Here the CDR3 DNA reads TGTGCCAGCAGCATAGACCGGGGGGCCTCTGGAAACACCATATATTTT. This codes for CASSIDRGASGNTIYF.

CDR3 loop: CSGYREKLFF. CDR3 coding DNA: TGCAGCGGGTACCGGGAAAAACTGTTTTTT. The chain uses TRBV20-1 and TRBJ1-4; D is uncertain. There are 10 residues in the CDR3. Germline V gene lookup returns CDR1 DFQATT and CDR2 SNEGSKA (reference sequence).

The gene calls are TRBV7-9 and TRBJ2-7; 9 nucleotides agree with TRBD1. The J segment lost 2 bases and the V segment lost 5 bases, leaving 10 bases of the junction unmatched. This CDR3 contains 16 residues. Germline lookup yields CDR1 SEHNR and CDR2 FQNEAQ (reference sequence). Here the CDR3 DNA reads TGTGCCAGCAGCCGACTCGGGGGACAGGGAACCTACGAGCAGTACTTC. This gives the protein CASSRLGGQGTYEQYF.

The chain uses TRBV6-5 and TRBJ2-7, with D maybe TRBD1 (5 bases). The V gene lost 4 bases and the J gene lost 7 bases, with 11 bases spanning the gap. Germline V gene data show CDR1 as MNHEY and CDR2 as SVGAGI. The CDR3 totals 12 residues. The CDR3: CASSSPRDEQYF. The CDR3 DNA reads TGTGCCAGCAGTTCCCCCAGGGATGAGCAGTACTTC.

The chain couples TRBV30 to TRBJ1-4; D gene unclear. Germline CDR1 reads GTSNPN; CDR2 reads SVGIG (reference sequence). The CDR3 spans 15 residues. Trimming removed 3 bases from V and 7 bases from J, with 18 bases in between. CDR3 protein: CAWRKGRSFGEKLFF. The CDR3, as DNA: TGTGCCTGGAGGAAAGGACGGTCCTTTGGTGAAAAACTGTTTTTT.

The chain joins TRBV6-5 to TRBJ1-2; 10 nucleotides align to TRBD1. Germline V gene sequence: CDR1 MNHEY, CDR2 SVGAGI. Losses at the gene ends were 1 base for V and 8 bases for J; bases not matched to a gene: 4. CDR3 size: 14 residues. CDR3 bases: TGTGCCAGCAGTTACTTGGGACAGGGGAGCGGCTACACCTTC. This encodes CASSYLGQGSGYTF.

The V call is TRBV28, the J call TRBJ2-1; D is unresolved. The germline CDR1 and CDR2 sequences are MDHEN and SYDVKM. Trimming stripped 8 bases from V and 2 bases from J, with 16 bases between. The CDR3 loop spans 15 amino acids. The DNA of the CDR3 is TGTGCCAGCGCGAGAGGCAAAGACCCCTACAATGAGCAGTTCTTC. This gives the protein CASARGKDPYNEQFF.

Only a few counts were recorded for this clone. V usage is TRBV7-8 and J usage is TRBJ2-7; D possibly corresponds to TRBD1 (6 bases). The CDR3 spans 14 residues. Germline loops: CDR1 SGHVS, CDR2 FQNEAQ. V lost 2 bases, J lost 0 bases, and 8 bases lay in between. Here the CDR3 reads CASSLQGFSYEQYF. The CDR3 bases are TGTGCCAGCAGCTTACAGGGGTTCTCCTACGAGCAGTACTTC. The variable domain in full, completed from reference TRBV7-8 and TRBJ2-7, reads GAGVSQSPRYKVAKRGQDVALRCDPISGHVSLFWYQQALGQGPEFLTYFQNEAQLDKSGLPSDRFFAERPEGSVSTLKIQRTQQEDSAVYLCASSLQGFSYEQYFGPGTRLTVT.

This rearrangement joins TRBV9 to TRBJ2-1; possible D gene TRBD2, 5 bases. The CDR3 length is 15 residues. CDR1 and CDR2 (germline): SGDLS, YYNGEE. V was cut by 2 bases and J by 4 bases, with 13 bases left in between. The CDR3 spells CASSVGGGRYNEQFF. The DNA of the CDR3 is TGTGCCAGCAGCGTCGGAGGAGGACGGTACAATGAGCAGTTCTTC.

This chain links TRBV7-9 with TRBJ2-2; D is undetermined. V was pared by 2 bases and J by 6 bases, with 7 bases between. The CDR3 consists of 13 residues. CDR1 and CDR2 (germline): SEHNR, FQNEAQ (reference sequence). Here the CDR3 reads CASSLLLAGELFF. The CDR3 region has the DNA TGTGCCAGCAGCTTATTGTTGGCCGGGGAGCTGTTTTTT. The whole variable domain, remainder taken from reference TRBV7-9 and TRBJ2-2, is DTGVSQNPRHKITKRGQNVTFRCDPISEHNRLYWYRQTLGQGPEFLTYFQNEAQLEKSRLLSDRFSAERPKGSFSTLEIQRTEQGDSAMYLCASSLLLAGELFFGEGSRLTVL.

Of note for this clone: The same CDR3 arises from other DNA sequences in this sample as well. The gene calls are TRBV25-1 and TRBJ2-3; possible D gene TRBD1, 6 bases. The CDR3 consists of 15 residues. Trimming stripped 2 bases from V and 0 bases from J, with 9 bases between. Looked up from germline, CDR1 is MGHDK and CDR2 is SYGVNS. The chain's CDR3 is CASSERGSSTDTQYF. DNA of the CDR3: TGTGCCAGCAGTGAAAGGGGGTCTAGCACAGATACGCAGTATTTT.

V is TRBV11-2 and J is TRBJ2-2; D is undetermined. Germline V gene lookup returns CDR1 SGHAT and CDR2 FQNNGV. V lost 5 bases to trimming and J lost 1 base, with 8 bases between them. The length of the CDR3 is 14 residues. The CDR3 nucleotides read TGTGCCAGCAGCCCCAGCGAGAACACCGGGGAGCTGTTTTTT. Translated: CASSPSENTGELFF.